These T cell receptor beta chains were read from a single sample in a study of low-dose radiotherapy and immunotherapy resistance in tumors. MiXCR, applied by TCRdb to the reads, yields one record per CDR3 protein. Here the sample spans 60,000 to 75,000 distinct CDR3 sequences, about 26% being singletons. This material consisted of PBMCs, taken before treatment. The source of these receptors is a male donor with rectosigmoid adenocarcinoma. CDR3s include the opening cysteine and the closing phenylalanine or tryptophan. The order of the fields is clone size, J gene, V gene, D gene, CDR3 DNA, CDR3 protein. The D gene is left open where the match is weak. Clone sizes are given selectively: once, few, many, or a class where the clone is expanded.

.	TRBJ2-6	TRBV19	TRBD1	TGTGCCAGTAGTTCCCGACAGGGGGGGTCTGGGGCCAACGTCCTGACTTTC	CASSSRQGGSGANVLTF
.	TRBJ2-5	TRBV7-2	.	TGTGCCAGCAGTTCCGGGGGCCAAAAGAGCCAGTACTTC	CASSSGGQKSQYF
many	TRBJ2-7	TRBV18	.	TGTGCCAGCTCACCCAGGGACCCTGATGGGCAGTACTTC	CASSPRDPDGQYF
.	TRBJ1-3	TRBV29-1	.	TGCAGCGTTGGGGGTCCGGGGTCTGCCTCTGGAAACACCATATATTTT	CSVGGPGSASGNTIYF
many	TRBJ2-5	TRBV7-9	.	TGTGCCAGCAGCTTACCCGACATGAGGGAGACCCAGTACTTC	CASSLPDMRETQYF
many	TRBJ2-7	TRBV29-1	.	TGCAGCGTTGGGGCGGACAGGAGGGGCGAGCAGTACTTC	CSVGADRRGEQYF
.	TRBJ2-1	TRBV4-3	.	TGCGCCAGCAGCCAAGATGGGTACAATGAGCAGTTCTTC	CASSQDGYNEQFF
many	TRBJ2-7	TRBV7-9	TRBD1	TGTGCCAGCAGCTTAGCACCGGGACAGGGGGCTCCGATTTACGAGCAGTACTTC	CASSLAPGQGAPIYEQYF
.	TRBJ1-2	TRBV6-1	.	TGTGCCAGCAGTCCCCTTTATGGCTACACCTTC	CASSPLYGYTF
few	TRBJ1-1	TRBV29-1	.	TGCAGCGTCAGCGTAGTAACTGAAGCTTTCTTT	CSVSVVTEAFF
.	TRBJ2-5	TRBV11-2	.	TGTGCCAGCAGCTTAGATTCACGGCCGAAGACCCAGCACTTC	CASSLDSRPKTQHF
many	TRBJ1-2	TRBV12-3/TRBV12-4	TRBD1	TGTGCCAGCAGCAGGGGACAGGTTAACTATGGCTACACCTTC	CASSRGQVNYGYTF
many	TRBJ2-3	TRBV5-1	TRBD1	TGTGCCAGCAGCCGAGTGGACAGGAGCACAGATACGCAGTATTTT	CASSRVDRSTDTQYF
many	TRBJ2-6	TRBV7-7	.	TGTGCTAGCAGCCCCGGGTCCTCTGGGGCCAACGTCCTGACTTTC	CASSPGSSGANVLTF
many	TRBJ2-5	TRBV12-3/TRBV12-4	.	TGTGCCAGCAGTGCAAGACAGGATTGGGAAGAGACCCAGTACTTC	CASSARQDWEETQYF
.	TRBJ2-1	TRBV5-4	.	TGTGCCAGCAGCTTGGGGGGACTTGGGGAGCAGTTCTTC	CASSLGGLGEQFF
.	TRBJ2-6	TRBV29-1	.	TGCAGCGTAACACAGGGAACTGGGGCCAACGTCCTGACTTTC	CSVTQGTGANVLTF
.	TRBJ2-2	TRBV4-2	TRBD1	TGTGCCACGGGACAGGGGAACACCGGGGAGCTGTTTTTT	CATGQGNTGELFF
few	TRBJ2-5	TRBV12-3/TRBV12-4	TRBD1	TGTGCCAGCAGTAAACGACAGGGGGCTGGGGAGACCCAGTACTTC	CASSKRQGAGETQYF
many	TRBJ2-7	TRBV10-1	TRBD1	TGCGCCAGCGCCGGGACAGGGGTCCCCTACGAGCAGTACTTC	CASAGTGVPYEQYF
many	TRBJ1-2	TRBV10-3	TRBD1	TGTGCCATCAGTGAGCGAAGGGGTACAGGGGAGCATGGCTACACCTTC	CAISERRGTGEHGYTF
many	TRBJ1-2	TRBV7-9	.	TGTGCCAGCACCTTGGGTCCTAGGGACTATGGCTACACCTTC	CASTLGPRDYGYTF
many	TRBJ2-1	TRBV7-2	.	TGTGCCAGCAGCCACCCAGGCAGGCACAATGAGCAGTTCTTC	CASSHPGRHNEQFF
many	TRBJ1-2	TRBV6-2/TRBV6-3	.	TGTGCCAGCAGTTCAGGCGACAGTGATTATGGCTACACCTTC	CASSSGDSDYGYTF
.	TRBJ1-6	TRBV20-1	TRBD1	TGCAGTGCTTCCGACAGGGGCGCTGGAAATTCACCCCTCCACTTT	CSASDRGAGNSPLHF
.	TRBJ2-3	TRBV7-9	TRBD1	TGTGCCAGCAGCTTCCAGGACAGGGTTCCAGATACGCAGTATTTT	CASSFQDRVPDTQYF
many	TRBJ2-3	TRBV11-2	TRBD1	TGTGCCAGCAGCTCGGACAGGGACGGCACAGATACGCAGTATTTT	CASSSDRDGTDTQYF
many	TRBJ2-3	TRBV4-3	TRBD2	TGCGCCAGCAGCCAAGCCCCGCCCAGCGGGGGGGTCACAGATACGCAGTATTTT	CASSQAPPSGGVTDTQYF
many	TRBJ1-2	TRBV6-5	.	TGTGCCAGCAGTCTTAAAGGGGGGAACTATGGCTACACCTTC	CASSLKGGNYGYTF
.	TRBJ2-7	TRBV28	.	TGTGCCAGCAGTACCAACAGGCTCCGCGGAGGCGAGCAGTACTTC	CASSTNRLRGGEQYF
.	TRBJ2-2	TRBV4-3	TRBD2	TGCGCCAGCAGCCAAGTGCACAGCGGGGGCACCGGGGAGCTGTTTTTT	CASSQVHSGGTGELFF
.	TRBJ2-1	TRBV7-8	TRBD1	TGTGCCAGCAGCTTTCGTAAAGGGGGCGGGGAGCAGTTCTTC	CASSFRKGGGEQFF
many	TRBJ2-7	TRBV18	TRBD1	TGTGCCAGCTCACCGGCGACAGGGGGCTACGAGCAGTACTTC	CASSPATGGYEQYF
many	TRBJ2-7	TRBV28	TRBD1	TGTGCCAGCAGTGCACGACAGGGTTTAAACTCGCGGGAGCAGTACTTC	CASSARQGLNSREQYF
many	TRBJ2-7	TRBV28	.	TGTGCCAGCAGTTTAGGGACAATGAATCCTGGGTTC	CASSLGTMNPGF
.	TRBJ2-1	TRBV28	TRBD2	TGTGCCAGCAGGGGGGGGTGGAGCTCCTACAATGAGCAGTTCTTC	CASRGGWSSYNEQFF
few	TRBJ1-5	TRBV27	.	TGTGCCAGCAGTGACACAGGGCGGCAGCCCCAGCATTTT	CASSDTGRQPQHF
few	TRBJ2-5	TRBV3-1	TRBD1	TGTGCCAGCAGTTGGGACAGGGGGGAGACCCAGTACTTC	CASSWDRGETQYF
many	TRBJ2-7	TRBV11-2	.	TGTGCCAGCAGCCCGGGAAGGGGGGGTGGGATCTACGAGCAGTACTTC	CASSPGRGGGIYEQYF
.	TRBJ1-2	TRBV5-4	TRBD1	TGTGCCTGCAGCCCTAGAACAGGGGACTATGGCTACACCTTC	CACSPRTGDYGYTF
.	TRBJ2-1	TRBV7-2	TRBD2	TGTGCCAGCAGCTCGACTAGCGGGAGCAGCAATGAGCAGTTCTTC	CASSSTSGSSNEQFF
many	TRBJ1-4	TRBV20-1	.	TGCAGTGCTAGGGGTGCGGAGGAAAAACTGTTTTTT	CSARGAEEKLFF
many	TRBJ1-2	TRBV20-1	.	TGCAGTGCTCCGGGACTCTACCTCGGGAACTATGGCTACACCTTC	CSAPGLYLGNYGYTF
many	TRBJ1-2	TRBV5-1	.	TGCGCCAGCAGCCGGACATCCGGGACGGATCTAAGCTACACCTTC	CASSRTSGTDLSYTF
many	TRBJ1-4	TRBV18	TRBD1	TGTGCCAGCTCACTTGACAGGGGAGCTAATGAAAAACTGTTTTTT	CASSLDRGANEKLFF